One and the same sample provided the 26 T cell receptor beta chains below, sequenced in a study of T-cell reconstitution after alpha-beta-depleted transplantation in children. For TCRbeta, the library was prepared with unique molecular identifiers. Each CDR3 protein is one row after TCRdb ran MiXCR on the PCR reads. This table has under 450,000 distinct CDR3 sequences, about an eighth appearing once. The input for sequencing was PBMCs, taken from the stem cell graft. Receptor source: a human donor who donated a stem cell graft to a child with Fanconi anemia.

The gene calls are TRBV5-6 and TRBJ2-3; TRBD2 is a possible D gene (6 bases). V dropped 2 bases and J dropped 9 bases, with 10 bases sitting between them. This CDR3 has 12 residues. Germline V gene sequence: CDR1 SGHDT, CDR2 YYEEEE. This CDR3 is CASSFPSGTQYF. DNA for the CDR3: TGTGCCAGCAGCTTCCCCAGCGGGACGCAGTATTTT.

The rearrangement uses TRBV20-1 and TRBJ1-2; 12 positions agree with TRBD1. Germline V gene lookup returns CDR1 DFQATT and CDR2 SNEGSKA (reference sequence). The CDR3 has 18 amino acids. The V segment lost 2 bases and the J segment 4 bases; nucleotides outside the gene matches: 14. The DNA of the CDR3 is TGCAGTGCTAGATCACCCCGGGACAGGGGGCGCGATGGCTATGGCTACACCTTC. Encoded protein: CSARSPRDRGRDGYGYTF.

The V call is TRBV19, the J call TRBJ2-2, with TRBD1 matching over 9 bases. Germline loops: CDR1 LNHDA, CDR2 SQIVND (reference sequence). The CDR3 is made up of 14 amino acids. The V and J ends lost 8 bases and 4 bases, in that order; junction bases with no gene match: 5. CDR3 nucleotides: TGTGCCAGTTACAGGGGGCAAGGCACCGGGGAGCTGTTTTTT. It codes for CASYRGQGTGELFF.

This clonotype was observed at least ten times. CDR3 sequence reads: CSATTGTGGVNTEAFF. The CDR3 nucleotides are TGCAGTGCTACGACCGGGACAGGGGGCGTGAACACTGAAGCTTTCTTT. The V and J genes are TRBV20-1 and TRBJ1-1; 12 bases fit TRBD1. V was pared by 4 bases and J by 0 bases, with 6 bases of the junction left unmatched. CDR3 size: 16 residues. Germline-derived CDR1 and CDR2 are DFQATT and SNEGSKA (reference sequence).

This clonotype was counted only a few times. V and J are TRBV12-3 or TRBV12-4 and TRBJ1-5; the match to TRBD1 covers 8 bases. The junction had 4 bases not matched to a gene; V was cut back by 3 bases and J by 6 bases. The CDR3 runs to 14 residues. The CDR3 reads CASSFRGLRQPQHF. Here the CDR3 DNA reads TGTGCCAGCAGTTTCAGGGGGCTCCGTCAGCCCCAGCATTTT.

In this sample, this clonotype turned up many times. This chain uses TRBV11-2 with TRBJ2-7; weak D call: TRBD1 (5 bases). Germline-derived CDR1 and CDR2 are SGHAT and FQNNGV. This CDR3 has 14 residues. The germline V and J ends were trimmed by 4 bases and 2 bases, with 12 bases remaining between them. The DNA of the CDR3 is TGTGCCAGCAGCTACCCCGGACATACCTACGAGCAGTACTTC. This sequence encodes CASSYPGHTYEQYF.

This clonotype was seen repeatedly, ten times or more. The chain carries TRBV6-5 and TRBJ1-1; D is ambiguous. Trimming shortened V by 6 bases and J by 1 base, and 9 bases separated the two germline ends. This CDR3 has 13 amino acids. Germline CDR1 reads MNHEY; CDR2 reads SVGAGI. The CDR3 loop reads CASSPGPNTEAFF. The DNA of the CDR3 is TGTGCCAGCAGCCCCGGCCCGAACACTGAAGCTTTCTTT.

V is TRBV5-4 and J is TRBJ2-5; perhaps TRBD1 as D (6 bases). The CDR3 runs 16 residues. V lost 2 bases to trimming and J lost 5 bases, with 19 bases between them. The germline gives CDR1 SGHNT, CDR2 YYREEE (reference sequence). This CDR3 is CASSLSGQWARETQYF. The CDR3 DNA sequence: TGTGCCAGCAGCTTATCAGGACAGTGGGCCCGGGAGACCCAGTACTTC.

This clonotype was detected ten times or more. The rearrangement joins TRBV20-1 to TRBJ1-1; maybe TRBD1 (6 bases). The CDR3 runs 13 residues. Germline V lookup: CDR1 DFQATT, CDR2 SNEGSKA (reference sequence). With 4 bases removed from V and 3 bases from J, the gap between germline ends came to 12 bases. CDR3 protein: CSAMGHPDTEAFF. CDR3 in DNA: TGCAGTGCTATGGGACACCCGGACACTGAAGCTTTCTTT.

This clonotype has more than one count but fewer than ten. An end of the junction does not agree with germline; a read error may underlie this. V usage is TRBV6-5 and J usage is TRBJ1-1; D is ambiguous. The CDR3 length is 16 residues. Germline loops: CDR1 MNHEY, CDR2 SVGAGI. CDR3 DNA: TGTGCCAGCAGTTACTCGCCCGCGGCGCAACCCCTTTGGTTTGTCTTT. It encodes CASSYSPAAQPLWFVF.

In this sample, this clonotype turned up many times. This chain uses TRBV12-3 or TRBV12-4 with TRBJ1-1; 7 nucleotides agree with TRBD1. The V gene end was trimmed by 6 bases and the J gene end by 5 bases; junction bases not matched to a gene: 6. The CDR3 totals 13 residues. The CDR3 nucleotides are TGTGCCAGCAGCCTTGACAGGGTAACTGAAGCTTTCTTT. As protein: CASSLDRVTEAFF.

This clonotype was seen a few times. V gene TRBV6-2 or TRBV6-3 combines with J gene TRBJ2-7; D is perhaps TRBD2 (5 bases). CDR3 length: 20 amino acids. Trimming took 6 bases from V and 0 from J, leaving 30 bases between them. Germline assignment: CDR1 MNHEY and CDR2 SVGEGT. The CDR3 here is CASSLDRILQQRTPSYEQYV. CDR3 nucleotide sequence: TGTGCCAGCAGCCTAGACCGGATCTTACAACAGCGGACGCCCTCCTACGAGCAGTACGTC.

The chain uses TRBV6-5 and TRBJ2-3; D is undetermined. The germline V gene has CDR1 MNHEY and CDR2 SVGAGI. Trimming removed 0 bases from V and 1 base from J, with 17 bases in between. This CDR3 is built from 18 residues. The CDR3, as DNA: TGTGCCAGCAGTTACTCGACCGATCCGTTCTTGCGCACAGATACGCAGTATTTT. It is translated as CASSYSTDPFLRTDTQYF.

This clonotype was observed a handful of times. This chain links TRBV28 with TRBJ1-2, with D unresolved. The V end lost 5 bases, the J end lost 8 bases, and 12 bases lay between the germline ends. This CDR3 is built from 12 residues. The germline CDR1 and CDR2 sequences are MDHEN and SYDVKM. CDR3 coding DNA: TGTGCCAGCAGTCCTCACTCGGCGGGCTACACCTTC. It yields the protein CASSPHSAGYTF.

This clonotype was seen a few times. V gene TRBV28 combines with J gene TRBJ1-2; possible D gene TRBD1, 5 bases. Germline V gene sequence: CDR1 MDHEN, CDR2 SYDVKM. The CDR3 has 14 amino acids. V lost 6 bases to trimming and J lost 8 bases, with 19 bases between them. CDR3 amino acids: CASRPGTSPRGYTF. The CDR3 bases are TGTGCCAGCAGACCTGGGACCTCACCGAGGGGCTACACCTTC.

This clonotype has a count of ten or more. The rearrangement links TRBV20-1 to TRBJ2-3; tentative D call: TRBD1 (5 bases). V dropped 0 bases and J dropped 2 bases, with 12 bases sitting between them. The CDR3 loop spans 15 amino acids. Germline V gene lookup returns CDR1 DFQATT and CDR2 SNEGSKA (reference sequence). Here the CDR3 reads CSARDRRGSTDTQYF. CDR3 DNA: TGCAGTGCTAGAGACAGAAGGGGCTCCACAGATACGCAGTATTTT.

This clonotype has only a few counts. The V call is TRBV28, the J call TRBJ2-7; D is unresolved. The CDR3 has 15 residues. Germline V lookup: CDR1 MDHEN, CDR2 SYDVKM. The V gene lost 5 bases and the J gene lost 0 bases, with 14 bases spanning the gap. CDR3 DNA: TGTGCCAGCAGTCTAAGGCAGGTGTCCTCCTACGAGCAGTACTTC. Translation: CASSLRQVSSYEQYF.

DNA for the CDR3: TGTGCCAGCAGAAAACTTGACCCAGATACGCAGTATTTT. Amino acids: CASRKLDPDTQYF. The chain couples TRBV6-5 to TRBJ2-3, with unresolved D. The germline V and J ends were trimmed by 6 bases and 4 bases, with 11 bases remaining between them. Germline lookup yields CDR1 MNHEY and CDR2 SVGAGI. The CDR3 has 13 amino acids.

This chain links TRBV12-3 or TRBV12-4 with TRBJ2-5; D is unclear. Trimming pared 6 bases from V and 3 bases from J, leaving 14 bases between. CDR3 length: 14 amino acids. The CDR3 DNA reads TGTGCCAGCAGGTTCCCGGGCCCGAAAGAGACCCAGTACTTC. This translates into CASRFPGPKETQYF.

This clonotype came up a few times. The V gene is TRBV11-2, the J gene TRBJ2-3; 9 nucleotides match TRBD1. Germline V CDR1 and CDR2: SGHAT, FQNNGV. The length of the CDR3 is 14 residues. The junction had 9 bases not matched to a gene; V was cut back by 6 bases and J by 8 bases. CDR3 sequence reads: CASSGDRAFGTQYF. Here the CDR3 DNA reads TGTGCCAGCAGTGGGGACAGGGCATTTGGTACGCAGTATTTT.

This clonotype was picked up a small number of times. J is TRBJ2-1 and V is TRBV5-1; no definite D call. Trimming took 4 bases from V and 6 from J, leaving 11 bases between them. The CDR3 has 13 amino acids. Germline CDR1 is SGHRS and CDR2 is YFSETQ. The CDR3 DNA sequence: TGCGCCAGCAGCCCCTTAGCTGTCAATGAGCAGTTCTTC. This encodes CASSPLAVNEQFF.

The genes are TRBV6-5 and TRBJ1-2; 8 nucleotides match TRBD1. V lost 4 bases to trimming and J lost 4 bases; unmatched junction nucleotides: 11. CDR3 length: 16 residues. Germline values: CDR1 MNHEY, CDR2 SVGAGI. This chain's CDR3 is CASSSYRQGNIYGYTF. DNA of the CDR3: TGTGCCAGCAGTTCCTACCGACAGGGGAACATCTATGGCTACACCTTC.

This clonotype turned up a few times. The chain couples TRBV15 to TRBJ1-2, with unresolved D. The CDR3 contains 13 residues. Germline V gene sequence: CDR1 LNHNV, CDR2 YYDKDF (reference sequence). V lost 5 bases to trimming and J lost 0 bases, with 7 bases between them. DNA for the CDR3: TGTGCCACCAGCCCAGCTCCTAACTATGGCTACACCTTC. Translation: CATSPAPNYGYTF.

The rearrangement joins TRBV28 to TRBJ2-1; possible D gene TRBD1, 5 bases. Trimming took off 6 bases at V and 5 bases at J, with 14 bases between the two ends. The CDR3 extends over 14 amino acids. Per the germline V gene, CDR1 is MDHEN and CDR2 is SYDVKM. Here the CDR3 DNA reads TGTGCCAGCAGCCTCTGGCAGGGAAACAATGAGCAGTTCTTC. Translated, it gives CASSLWQGNNEQFF. Complete variable domain (other parts from reference TRBV28 and TRBJ2-1): DVKVTQSSRYLVKRTGEKVFLECVQDMDHENMFWYRQDPGLGLRLIYFSYDVKMKEKGDIPEGYSVSREKKERFSLILESASTNQTSMYLCASSLWQGNNEQFFGPGTRLTVL.

The sample holds many counts of this clonotype. The rearrangement links TRBV10-2 to TRBJ2-2, with D uncertain. Germline V CDR1 and CDR2: WSHSY, SAAADI. The V gene lost 2 bases and the J gene lost 4 bases, with 8 bases spanning the gap. The CDR3 totals 14 residues. In DNA, the CDR3 is TGCGCCAGCAGTGAGGGTTTGGCCACCGGGGAGCTGTTTTTT. It translates to CASSEGLATGELFF.

V is TRBV12-3 or TRBV12-4 and J is TRBJ2-1, with TRBD1 matching over 7 bases. This CDR3 contains 15 residues. V lost 4 bases to trimming and J lost 5 bases; unmatched junction nucleotides: 8. The CDR3 reads CASSYGTVGDNEQFF. The CDR3 nucleotides are TGTGCCAGCAGTTACGGGACAGTAGGAGACAATGAGCAGTTCTTC.